The rows below give T cell receptor beta chains drawn from one sample of a study of T-cell reconstitution after alpha-beta-depleted transplantation in children. TCRdb used MiXCR to reprocess the PCR reads, holding one entry per CDR3 protein. The sample has about 460,000 distinct CDR3 sequences, about 10% seen once. The source was PBMCs, mostly from graft donor cells, collected 180 days after TCRalphabeta/CD19-depleted stem cell transplant. The receptors stem from a female patient under 10 years old who had a stem cell transplant for aplastic anemia, so the T cells may come from the graft donor. CDR3s include the opening cysteine and the closing phenylalanine or tryptophan. A D gene is named only where the DNA matches it firmly. Clone size is stated in some rows and not others, as once, few, many or a class when expanded.

clone_size j_call v_call d_call cdr3_nt cdr3_aa
. TRBJ2-2 TRBV27 TRBD1 TGTGCCAGCAGTTTTTTGCCAGGGGGCAGGACCGGGGAGCTGTTTTTT CASSFLPGGRTGELFF
many TRBJ2-2 TRBV3-1 . TGTGCCAGCAGCCTAGGGACTGGCGGGGAGCTGTTTTTT CASSLGTGGELFF
few TRBJ2-2 TRBV9 . TGTGCCAGCAGCGTAGCTTCATTATCTACGTTTCAGAACACCGGGGAGCTGTTTTTT CASSVASLSTFQNTGELFF
many TRBJ1-1 TRBV15 . TGTGCCACCAGCACATCCAGGAACTTGAACACTGAAGCTTTCTTT CATSTSRNLNTEAFF
once TRBJ1-3 TRBV18 . TGTGCCAGCTCACCTTTGGACACTGACTCTGGAAACACCATATATTTT CASSPLDTDSGNTIYF
. TRBJ1-2 TRBV20-1 . TGCAGTGCTAGAGATCTCCAATGGAGTGGCTACACCTTC CSARDLQWSGYTF
few TRBJ2-1 TRBV12-3/TRBV12-4 . TGTGCCACCCGAACAAGGGAGAAGGATGAGCAGTTCTTC CATRTREKDEQFF
few TRBJ2-1 TRBV24-1 TRBD1 TGTGCCACCAGCCTGACAGGGGGGGCCTACAATGAGCAGTTCTTC CATSLTGGAYNEQFF
. TRBJ1-1 TRBV11-1 . TGTGCCAGCAGCTTCCCAACGGTGAACACTGAAGCTTTCTTT CASSFPTVNTEAFF
. TRBJ2-7 TRBV6-2/TRBV6-3 . TGTGCCACCTTGGTCTGGAGGACACCCTACGAGCAGTACTTC CATLVWRTPYEQYF
few TRBJ1-2 TRBV11-2 . TGTGCCAGCAGCTTAGATATCTATGGCTACACCTTC CASSLDIYGYTF
. TRBJ1-5 TRBV11-2 . TGTGCCAGCAGCTTACCTGGACGGGGGAGTCAGCCCCAGCATTTT CASSLPGRGSQPQHF
. TRBJ2-2 TRBV9 TRBD1 TGTGCCAGCAGCTCGACAGGGTCCGGGGAGCTGTTTTTT CASSSTGSGELFF
. TRBJ2-7 TRBV11-2 . TGTGCCAGCAGCCCGCGTCAGGGAACCTACGAGCAGTACTTC CASSPRQGTYEQYF
many TRBJ2-1 TRBV7-2 . TGTGCCAGCAGCTTAGTTGGTCGGGTAACCTACAATGAGCAGTTCTTC CASSLVGRVTYNEQFF
many TRBJ2-3 TRBV5-1 . TGCGCCAGCAGCTTGGTTTTTGAGGGACCTTTTAGCACAGATACGCAGTATTTT CASSLVFEGPFSTDTQYF
. TRBJ2-6 TRBV6-1 . TGTGCCAGCAGGGACATGGTTGGGGCCAACGTCCTGACTTTC CASRDMVGANVLTF
few TRBJ2-1 TRBV9 TRBD1 TGTGCCAGCAGCGTGGCGCCGGGACAGGGGTCCTACAATGAGCAGTTCTTC CASSVAPGQGSYNEQFF